These T cell receptor beta chains were read from a single sample in a study of human T cells and chemical hapten exposure. MiXCR, applied by TCRdb to the RACE reads, yields one record per CDR3 protein. This table has fewer than 70,000 distinct CDR3 sequences, roughly 6.7% appearing once. The sample consisted of whole blood, taken in connection with sensitization to the hapten diphenylcyclopropenone (DPC). These receptors all stem from a woman in her 30s with alopecia areata. Some clones in this sample may be carry-over from other donors' samples. Both conserved end residues are part of each CDR3. The D gene is left open where the match is weak. The size entry is marked missing in some rows and otherwise reads once, few, many or a size class.

.	few	TRBV15	TRBJ1-6	TGTGCCACCAGCAGAGACCTTGGCCCACCCCTCCACTTT	CATSRDLGPPLHF
TRBD1	few	TRBV5-1	TRBJ2-1	TGCGCCAGCAGCTTATATGTAGACAGGGGGATCAATGAGCAGTTCTTC	CASSLYVDRGINEQFF
TRBD2	many	TRBV5-5	TRBJ2-1	TGTGCCAGCAGCCCGGGACTAACTGAGCAGTTCTTC	CASSPGLTEQFF
.	many	TRBV11-2	TRBJ2-4	TGTGCCAGCAGCTTAGTTGGTGCAGGGCCGAACATTCAGTACTTC	CASSLVGAGPNIQYF
.	many	TRBV6-5	TRBJ1-5	TGTGCCAGCAGTTATGGCCGGGCGAATCAGCCCCAGCATTTT	CASSYGRANQPQHF
TRBD1	few	TRBV2	TRBJ1-5	TGTGCCAGCAGTGAACAGGGGGTCAATCAGCCCCAGCATTTT	CASSEQGVNQPQHF
TRBD1	many	TRBV6-5	TRBJ2-3	TGTGCCAGCAGAGGGACAGGGGGTTCAGATACGCAGTATTTT	CASRGTGGSDTQYF
.	many	TRBV7-9	TRBJ1-2	TGTGCCAGCAGCTCGGCGGAACAGGGATATGGCTACACCTTC	CASSSAEQGYGYTF
.	.	TRBV5-4	TRBJ2-7	TGTGCCAGCAGCTTGACCGGGACTCCGGACGGCGAGCAGTACTTC	CASSLTGTPDGEQYF
TRBD2	many	TRBV10-3	TRBJ2-3	TGTGCCATCAGCCCGGAGGTAACGGGACTAGGGGGAGATACGCAGTATTTT	CAISPEVTGLGGDTQYF
.	many	TRBV9	TRBJ1-1	TGTGCCAGCAGCGCGGACCCGGGGGTACTGACTGAAGCTTTCTTT	CASSADPGVLTEAFF
.	.	TRBV12-3/TRBV12-4	TRBJ1-6	TGTGCCAGCAGTAAACTGAGGAGTGGACCCCTCCACTTT	CASSKLRSGPLHF
.	few	TRBV10-3	TRBJ1-2	TGTGCCATCAGTGAGCGGGGGGCATTGGGCTACACCTTC	CAISERGALGYTF
.	many	TRBV4-2	TRBJ2-5	TGTGCCAGCAGCCAAGGAGGGGGTCAAGAGACCCAGTACTTC	CASSQGGGQETQYF
.	few	TRBV20-1	TRBJ1-1	TGCAGTGCTAGAGAACAGAGAGCTAACACTGAAGCTTTCTTT	CSAREQRANTEAFF
TRBD1	many	TRBV12-3/TRBV12-4	TRBJ1-1	TGTGCCAGCAGTTTCGGGGGACAGGGGAAAGCTTTCTTT	CASSFGGQGKAFF
.	many	TRBV7-9	TRBJ1-3	TGTGCCAGCAGCCCAAGACAGTTATCTTATGGAAACACCATATATTTT	CASSPRQLSYGNTIYF
.	many	TRBV12-3/TRBV12-4	TRBJ2-3	TGTGCCAGCAGTCACGGGCGTCACACAGATACGCAGTATTTT	CASSHGRHTDTQYF
.	many	TRBV6-6	TRBJ2-7	TGTGCCAGCAGTCAAGACAGGGAACGGGAGGAGTACTTC	CASSQDREREEYF
.	many	TRBV18	TRBJ1-3	TGTGCCAGCTCACCAAGTAGCAGGGCAGCTGGAAACACCATATATTTT	CASSPSSRAAGNTIYF
.	many	TRBV12-3/TRBV12-4	TRBJ2-3	TGTGCCAGCAGCCCTCCTGGGGAGGGCACAGATACGCAGTATTTT	CASSPPGEGTDTQYF
TRBD1	many	TRBV20-1	TRBJ1-6	TGCAGTGCTAACTACAGGGGTGGGGAGAGTTCACCCCTCCACTTT	CSANYRGGESSPLHF
TRBD2	few	TRBV7-2	TRBJ2-3	TGTGCCAGCAGCTTCAGCGGGGGGCTCACAGATACGCAGTATTTT	CASSFSGGLTDTQYF
.	.	TRBV30	TRBJ2-2	TGTGCCTGGAGGGTACAGGGACCCGGGGAGCTGTTTTTT	CAWRVQGPGELFF
TRBD1	few	TRBV7-2	TRBJ1-1	TGTGCCAGCAGCTTACCAACCGGGACAGGAAGATTCATGAACACTGAAGCTTTCTTT	CASSLPTGTGRFMNTEAFF
.	many	TRBV2	TRBJ2-2	TGTGCCAGCAACGGCAACACCGGGGAGCTGTTTTTT	CASNGNTGELFF
TRBD2	medium-sized	TRBV7-9	TRBJ2-1	TGTGCCAGCAGCTTAACTAGCGGGGGGGCCAGGACCTACAATGAGCAGTTCTTC	CASSLTSGGARTYNEQFF
.	many	TRBV19	TRBJ1-5	TGTGCCAGTCATCGAGGTGGGTACAGATATAGCAATCAGCCCCAGCATTTT	CASHRGGYRYSNQPQHF
.	.	TRBV6-2/TRBV6-3	TRBJ1-1	TGTGCCAGCAGGAATAAGCCCCCCCTGAACACTGAAGCTTTCTTT	CASRNKPPLNTEAFF
.	many	TRBV27	TRBJ2-5	TGTGCCAGCAGCAGGGGGGGAGAGACCCAGTACTTC	CASSRGGETQYF
.	.	TRBV30	TRBJ1-1	TGTGCCTGGAGTGTACTGGAAAGCACTGAAGCTTTCTTT	CAWSVLESTEAFF
.	.	TRBV11-2	TRBJ1-2	TGTGCCAGCAGCCCCGTAGCAGGGAGGTCTGGCTACACCTTC	CASSPVAGRSGYTF
TRBD2	many	TRBV7-3	TRBJ2-7	TGTGCCAGCAGCTTAGACGGGGGGTACGAGCAGTACTTC	CASSLDGGYEQYF
.	.	TRBV21-1	TRBJ1-1	TGTGCCAGCAGCATTGAGGGGCAGAACACTGAAGCTTTCTTT	CASSIEGQNTEAFF
.	many	TRBV3-1	TRBJ1-2	TGTGCCAGCAGCCAAGAAAGTAGGGTTTCTGGCTACACCTTC	CASSQESRVSGYTF
.	medium-sized	TRBV7-2	TRBJ1-1	TGTGCCAGCAGCTTAGCTGTTGGCACTGAAGCTTTCTTT	CASSLAVGTEAFF
.	many	TRBV20-1	TRBJ1-2	TGCAGTGCTAGTAGAGACGGGGAGCTCTATGGCTACACCTTC	CSASRDGELYGYTF
.	.	TRBV20-1	TRBJ1-2	TGCAGTGCTCCAGCGGGGGTCCCATATGGCTACACCTTC	CSAPAGVPYGYTF
.	few	TRBV19	TRBJ1-1	TGTGCCAGTAGTATAGGGGAGGGGACTGAAGCTTTCTTT	CASSIGEGTEAFF
TRBD1	many	TRBV6-6	TRBJ1-5	TGTGCCAGCATAAGACAGGGGATGGGTCAGCCCCAGCATTTT	CASIRQGMGQPQHF
.	many	TRBV29-1	TRBJ1-1	TGCAGCGTTGTAGAGGGGGGTGACACTGAAGCTTTCTTT	CSVVEGGDTEAFF
TRBD1	.	TRBV29-1	TRBJ1-1	TGCAGCGTTAGTGGACAGGCTACTGAAGCTTTCTTT	CSVSGQATEAFF
TRBD1	many	TRBV5-1	TRBJ1-5	TGCGCCAGCAGCTTCGGACAGGCGGGTCAGCCCCAGCATTTT	CASSFGQAGQPQHF
TRBD1	.	TRBV4-1	TRBJ2-7	TGCGCCAGCAGCCACACGGGGACAGGGATCTACGAGCAGTACTTC	CASSHTGTGIYEQYF
.	many	TRBV6-5	TRBJ2-6	TGTGCCAGCAGTTATTATCGCTCTGGGGCCAACGTCCTGACTTTC	CASSYYRSGANVLTF
.	many	TRBV20-1	TRBJ2-3	TGCAGTGCTCCCCGGGTGATGGGCACAGATACGCAGTATTTT	CSAPRVMGTDTQYF
.	many	TRBV6-8	TRBJ2-2	TGTGCCAGCCCGTGGATTGGAAAGAACACCGGGGAGCTGTTTTTT	CASPWIGKNTGELFF
.	many	TRBV7-9	TRBJ2-5	TGTGCCAGCAGCTTATTGTCGGGACAAGAGACCCAGTACTTC	CASSLLSGQETQYF
.	.	TRBV7-2	TRBJ1-2	TGTGCCAGCAGCTTTTCGGGGGGCGGCAACTATGGCTACACCTTC	CASSFSGGGNYGYTF
.	many	TRBV18	TRBJ2-5	TGTGCCAGCTCACCTTACGGGGAGGAGACCCAGTACTTC	CASSPYGEETQYF
TRBD1	many	TRBV12-3/TRBV12-4	TRBJ2-4	TGTGCCAGCAGACAGGGGAAGGACATTCAGTACTTC	CASRQGKDIQYF
TRBD2	.	TRBV20-1	TRBJ2-5	TGCAGTGCTAGAGTGTCGGCGGGGGGACAAGAGACCCAGTACTTC	CSARVSAGGQETQYF
TRBD1	many	TRBV5-1	TRBJ2-7	TGCGCCAGCAGCGCGGACAGGGCCTACGAGCAGTACTTC	CASSADRAYEQYF
.	many	TRBV6-5	TRBJ2-2	TGTGCCAGCTGTAGGGGGGACGGGGAGCTGTTTTTT	CASCRGDGELFF
.	many	TRBV6-2/TRBV6-3	TRBJ2-7	TGTGCCGTTTCGCGGGAGCAGTACTTC	CAVSREQYF
TRBD1	.	TRBV19	TRBJ1-1	TGTGCCAGCTTGGGACAGGTGAACACTGAAGCTTTCTTT	CASLGQVNTEAFF
TRBD2	.	TRBV5-4	TRBJ2-5	TGTGCCAGCAGCCCCGCGGGGGGCCAAGAGACCCAGTACTTC	CASSPAGGQETQYF